This entry lists 2 T cell receptor beta chains sequenced from one sample in a study of Ad26.COV2.S vaccination and SARS-CoV-2 variants. TCRdb's table, derived via immunoSEQ multiplex PCR, lists solely in-frame clones and lacks some. The table shows approximately 400,000 clones, with 83% occurring only once. Stated treatment: 19 received Ad26.COV2.S at low or high dose, single or two shots; roughly five received placebo; per-sample allocation not given. Collection of samples fell on day 63 after the first vaccine or placebo injection. Sequencing used peripheral blood, obtained in a trial of Ad26.COV2.S vaccine versus placebo. These TCRs come from a person between 18 and 60 years old who received the Ad26.COV2.S COVID-19 vaccine or a placebo.

The CDR3 nucleotides are TGTGCCAGCAGTGAAAGGAGGGTGAACACTGAAGCTTTCTTT. The encoded protein is CASSERRVNTEAFF. The chain uses TRBV2 and TRBJ1-1; D remains unclear. Trimming pared 2 bases from V and 0 bases from J, leaving 7 bases between. Germline CDR1 is SNHLY and CDR2 is FYNNEI. This CDR3 contains 14 residues.

The count of this clone is one. The chain uses TRBV11-2 and TRBJ2-5, with 8 nucleotides matching TRBD2. Germline CDR1 is SGHAT and CDR2 is FQNNGV. The CDR3 sequence is 15 residues long. The V and J ends lost 2 bases and 0 bases, in that order; junction bases with no gene match: 2. The CDR3 region has the DNA TGTGCCAGCAGCTTACGAGCGGGGGACCAAGAGACCCAGTACTTC. Its translation: CASSLRAGDQETQYF.